A selection of T cell receptor beta chains follows, all from one sample in a study of regulatory T cells in long-lasting Graves disease. TCRdb independently ran MiXCR on the multiplex PCR reads; one entry per CDR3 protein. Here the sample spans about 450,000 distinct CDR3 sequences, about 17% being singletons. These data were also reused for a study on T cells in Graves' hyperthyroidism and ophthalmopathy.

Source: peripheral blood mononuclear cells (PBMCs), taken at new diagnosis, from a patient treated with antithyroid drugs. The receptors were gathered from a woman aged 25-40 years with Graves disease. CDR3s include the opening cysteine and the closing phenylalanine or tryptophan. D genes are given only for firm matches. The size entry is marked missing in some rows and otherwise reads once, few, many or a size class.

.	TRBV6-1	TRBJ1-5	many	CASSEEGAHQPQHF	TGTGCCAGCAGTGAAGAAGGGGCTCATCAGCCCCAGCATTTT
TRBD2	TRBV5-1	TRBJ2-5	.	CASSVTSPRDLAETLYF	TGCGCCAGCAGCGTGACTAGCCCTCGCGACTTAGCAGAGACCCTGTACTTC
TRBD2	TRBV2	TRBJ2-4	many	CASTPREDKNIQYF	TGTGCCAGCACCCCGCGGGAGGACAAAAACATTCAGTACTTC
.	TRBV2	TRBJ2-5	many	CASLVMETQYF	TGTGCCAGCTTAGTTATGGAGACCCAGTACTTC
.	TRBV3-1	TRBJ2-7	many	CASSQEALVPYEQYF	TGTGCCAGCAGCCAAGAGGCTCTGGTTCCCTACGAGCAGTACTTC
TRBD1	TRBV6-1	TRBJ2-1	many	CASGKTGGKGEQFF	TGTGCCAGCGGCAAAACAGGGGGTAAGGGTGAGCAGTTCTTC
.	TRBV9	TRBJ1-3	.	CASSVVPGPDGNTIYF	TGTGCCAGCAGCGTAGTTCCAGGGCCTGATGGAAACACCATATATTTT
.	TRBV5-5	TRBJ2-1	many	CASSLGAQNNEQFF	TGTGCCAGCAGCTTGGGAGCGCAAAACAATGAGCAGTTCTTC
.	TRBV12-3/TRBV12-4	TRBJ2-3	many	CASSLSTDTQYF	TGTGCCAGCAGCTTAAGCACAGATACGCAGTATTTT
TRBD2	TRBV28	TRBJ2-1	many	CASSLAGDTYNEQFF	TGTGCCAGCAGCTTAGCGGGAGATACCTACAATGAGCAGTTCTTC
.	TRBV2	TRBJ2-2	few	CASSESGARGTGELFF	TGTGCCAGCAGTGAATCAGGGGCGCGGGGCACCGGGGAGCTGTTTTTT
.	TRBV19	TRBJ2-7	many	CASSRDAAYEQYF	TGTGCCAGTAGTCGGGACGCAGCCTACGAGCAGTACTTC
.	TRBV28	TRBJ1-2	few	CASFVTDSVGYTF	TGTGCCAGCTTCGTGACAGACAGCGTTGGCTACACCTTC
TRBD2	TRBV20-1	TRBJ2-5	few	CSARGVTSGKETQYF	TGCAGTGCTAGGGGCGTGACTAGCGGGAAGGAGACCCAGTACTTC
.	TRBV5-1	TRBJ2-5	few	CASRVQGGETQYF	TGCGCCAGCAGGGTCCAGGGAGGCGAGACCCAGTACTTC